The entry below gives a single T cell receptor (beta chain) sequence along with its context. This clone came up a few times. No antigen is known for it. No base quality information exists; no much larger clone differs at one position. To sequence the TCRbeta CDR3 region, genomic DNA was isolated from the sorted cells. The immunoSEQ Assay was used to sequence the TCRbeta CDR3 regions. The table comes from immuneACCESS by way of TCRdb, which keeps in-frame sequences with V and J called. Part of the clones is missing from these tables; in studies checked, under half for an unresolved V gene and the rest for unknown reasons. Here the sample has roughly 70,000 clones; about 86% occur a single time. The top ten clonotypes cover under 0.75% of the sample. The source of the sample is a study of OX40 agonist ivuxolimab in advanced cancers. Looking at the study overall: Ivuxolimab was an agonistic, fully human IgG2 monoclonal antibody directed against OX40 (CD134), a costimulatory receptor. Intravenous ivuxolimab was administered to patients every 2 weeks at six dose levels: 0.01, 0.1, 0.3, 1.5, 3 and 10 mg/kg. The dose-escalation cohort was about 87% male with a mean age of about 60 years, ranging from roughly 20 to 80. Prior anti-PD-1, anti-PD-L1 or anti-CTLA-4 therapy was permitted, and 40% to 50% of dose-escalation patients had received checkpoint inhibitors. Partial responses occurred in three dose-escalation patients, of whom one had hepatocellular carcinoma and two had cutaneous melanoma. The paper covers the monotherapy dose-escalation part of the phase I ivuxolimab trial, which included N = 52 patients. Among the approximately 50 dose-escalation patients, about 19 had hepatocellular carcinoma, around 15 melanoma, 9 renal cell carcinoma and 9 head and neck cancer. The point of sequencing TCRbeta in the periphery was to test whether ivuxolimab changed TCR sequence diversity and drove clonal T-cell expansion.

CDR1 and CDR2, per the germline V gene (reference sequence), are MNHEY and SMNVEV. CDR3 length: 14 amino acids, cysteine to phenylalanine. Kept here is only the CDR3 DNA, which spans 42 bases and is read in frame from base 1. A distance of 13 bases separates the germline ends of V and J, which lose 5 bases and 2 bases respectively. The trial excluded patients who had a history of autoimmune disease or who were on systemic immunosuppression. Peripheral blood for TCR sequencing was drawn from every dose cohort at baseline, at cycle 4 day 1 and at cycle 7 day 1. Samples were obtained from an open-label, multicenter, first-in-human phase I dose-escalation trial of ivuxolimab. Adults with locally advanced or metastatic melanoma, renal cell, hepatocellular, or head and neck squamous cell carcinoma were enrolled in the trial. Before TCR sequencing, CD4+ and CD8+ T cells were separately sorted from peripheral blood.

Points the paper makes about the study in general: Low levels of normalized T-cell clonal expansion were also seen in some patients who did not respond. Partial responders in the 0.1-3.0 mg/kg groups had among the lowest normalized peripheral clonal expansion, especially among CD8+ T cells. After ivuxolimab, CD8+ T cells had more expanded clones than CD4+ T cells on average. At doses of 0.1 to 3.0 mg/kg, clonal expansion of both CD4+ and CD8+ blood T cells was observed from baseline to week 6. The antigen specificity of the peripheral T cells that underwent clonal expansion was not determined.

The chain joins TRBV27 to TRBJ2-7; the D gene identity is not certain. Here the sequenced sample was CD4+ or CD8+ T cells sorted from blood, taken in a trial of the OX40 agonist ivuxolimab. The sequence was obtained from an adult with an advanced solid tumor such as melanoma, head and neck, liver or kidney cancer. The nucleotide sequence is TGTGCCAGCAGTCCAGCTCCCGGAGCCTACGAGCAGTACTTC. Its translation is CASSPAPGAYEQYF.